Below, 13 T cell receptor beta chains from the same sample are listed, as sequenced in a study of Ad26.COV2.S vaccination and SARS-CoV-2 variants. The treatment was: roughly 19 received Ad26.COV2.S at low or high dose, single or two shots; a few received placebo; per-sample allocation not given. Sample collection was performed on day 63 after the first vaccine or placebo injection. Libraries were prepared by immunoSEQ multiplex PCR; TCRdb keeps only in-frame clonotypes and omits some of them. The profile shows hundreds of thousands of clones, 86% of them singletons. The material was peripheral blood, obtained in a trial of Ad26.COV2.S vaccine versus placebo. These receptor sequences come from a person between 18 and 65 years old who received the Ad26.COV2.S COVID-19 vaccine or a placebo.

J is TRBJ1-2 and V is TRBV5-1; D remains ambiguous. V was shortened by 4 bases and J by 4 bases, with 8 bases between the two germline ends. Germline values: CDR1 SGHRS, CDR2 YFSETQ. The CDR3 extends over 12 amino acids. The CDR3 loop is CASSAVSYGYTF. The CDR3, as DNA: TGCGCCAGCAGCGCGGTTAGCTATGGCTACACCTTC.

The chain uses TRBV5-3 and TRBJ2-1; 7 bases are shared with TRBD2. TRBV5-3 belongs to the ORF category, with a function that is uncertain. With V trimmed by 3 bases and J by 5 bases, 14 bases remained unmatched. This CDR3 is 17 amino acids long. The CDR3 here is CARSSPVYLAEDNEQFF. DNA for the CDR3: TGTGCCAGAAGCTCACCAGTATATCTAGCGGAAGACAATGAGCAGTTCTTC.

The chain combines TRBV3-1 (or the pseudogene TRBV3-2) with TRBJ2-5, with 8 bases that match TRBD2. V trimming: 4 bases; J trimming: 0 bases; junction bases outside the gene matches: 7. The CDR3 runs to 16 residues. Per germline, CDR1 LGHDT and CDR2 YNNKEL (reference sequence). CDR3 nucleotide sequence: TGTGCCAGCAGCCTTACCGGACTAGCAAACCAAGAGACCCAGTACTTC. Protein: CASSLTGLANQETQYF.

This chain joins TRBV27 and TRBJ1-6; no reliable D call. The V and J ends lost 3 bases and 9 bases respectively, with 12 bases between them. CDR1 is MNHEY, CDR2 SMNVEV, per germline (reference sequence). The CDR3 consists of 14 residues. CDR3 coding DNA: TGTGCCAGCAGTTTTGCGGCCGCCACTTCACCCCTCCACTTT. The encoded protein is CASSFAAATSPLHF.

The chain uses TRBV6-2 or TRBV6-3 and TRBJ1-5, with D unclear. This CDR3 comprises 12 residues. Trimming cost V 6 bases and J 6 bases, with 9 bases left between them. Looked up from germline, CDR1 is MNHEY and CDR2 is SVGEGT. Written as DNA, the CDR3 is TGTGCCAGCAGCGGGGAGGGTCAGCCCCAGCATTTT. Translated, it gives CASSGEGQPQHF.

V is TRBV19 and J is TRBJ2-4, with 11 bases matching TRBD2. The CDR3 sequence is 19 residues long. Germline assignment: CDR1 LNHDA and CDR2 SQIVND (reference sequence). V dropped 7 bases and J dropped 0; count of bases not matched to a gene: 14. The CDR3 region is CASKRGTSGDSLAKNIQYF. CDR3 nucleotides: TGTGCCAGTAAACGAGGGACTAGCGGAGATTCATTAGCCAAAAACATTCAGTACTTC.

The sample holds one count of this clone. The CDR3 bases are TGTGCCTGGAGTGCTTCCGGGCAAAAACTGTTTTTT. Translated: CAWSASGQKLFF. The gene calls are TRBV30 and TRBJ1-4; D remains unclear. CDR3 size: 12 residues. V shed 1 base and J shed 9 bases, with 9 bases lying between them. Germline CDR1 and CDR2: GTSNPN and SVGIG (reference sequence).

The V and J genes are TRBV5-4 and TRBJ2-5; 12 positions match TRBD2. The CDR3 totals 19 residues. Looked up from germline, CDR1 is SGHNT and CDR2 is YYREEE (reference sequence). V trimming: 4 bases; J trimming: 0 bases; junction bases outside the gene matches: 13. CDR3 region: CASSPIPGLAGGYQETQYF. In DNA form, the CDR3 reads TGTGCCAGCAGCCCAATCCCGGGACTAGCGGGTGGTTACCAAGAGACCCAGTACTTC. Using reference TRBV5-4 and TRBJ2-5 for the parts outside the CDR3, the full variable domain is ETGVTQSPTHLIKTRGQQVTLRCSSQSGHNTVSWYQQALGQGPQFIFQYYREEENGRGNFPPRFSGLQFPNYSSELNVNALELDDSALYLCASSPIPGLAGGYQETQYFGPGTRLLVL.

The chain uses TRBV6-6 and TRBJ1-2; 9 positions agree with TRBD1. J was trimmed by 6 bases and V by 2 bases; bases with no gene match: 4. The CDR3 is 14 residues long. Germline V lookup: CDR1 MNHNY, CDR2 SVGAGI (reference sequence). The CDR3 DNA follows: TGTGCCAGCAGTTACCTTACAGGGGGCGATGGCTACACCTTC. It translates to CASSYLTGGDGYTF.

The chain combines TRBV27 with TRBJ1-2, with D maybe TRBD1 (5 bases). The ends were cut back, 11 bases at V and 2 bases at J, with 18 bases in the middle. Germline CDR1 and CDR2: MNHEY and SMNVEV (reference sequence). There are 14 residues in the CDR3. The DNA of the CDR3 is TGTGCCTCCAGCAGGGAGGCGGGGAACTATGGCTACACCTTC. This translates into CASSREAGNYGYTF.

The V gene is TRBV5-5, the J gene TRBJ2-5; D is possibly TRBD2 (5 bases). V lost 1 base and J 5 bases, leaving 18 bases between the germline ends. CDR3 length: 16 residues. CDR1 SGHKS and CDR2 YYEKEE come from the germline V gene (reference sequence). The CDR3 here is CASSLILGDYQETQYF. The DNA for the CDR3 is TGTGCCAGCAGCTTGATTCTCGGGGATTATCAGGAGACCCAGTACTTC.

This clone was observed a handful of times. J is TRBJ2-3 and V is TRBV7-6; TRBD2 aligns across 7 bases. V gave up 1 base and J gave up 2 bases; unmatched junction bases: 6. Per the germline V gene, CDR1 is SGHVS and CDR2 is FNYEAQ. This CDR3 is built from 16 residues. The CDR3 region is CASSLVGGGNTDTQYF. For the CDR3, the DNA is TGTGCCAGCAGCTTAGTTGGGGGGGGAAACACAGATACGCAGTATTTT.

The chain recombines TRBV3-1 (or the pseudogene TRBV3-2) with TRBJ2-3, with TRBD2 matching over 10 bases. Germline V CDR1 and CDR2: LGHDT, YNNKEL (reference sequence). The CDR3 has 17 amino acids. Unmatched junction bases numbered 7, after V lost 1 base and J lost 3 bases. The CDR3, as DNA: TGTGCCAGCAGCCAAGTCCTCAGCGGGGGGGGGACAGATACGCAGTATTTT. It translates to CASSQVLSGGGTDTQYF.